This is a list of T cell receptor beta chains from one sample in a study of CD8+ T cells in alopecia areata. Generated by immunoSEQ multiplex PCR, the TCRdb table keeps only in-frame clones and is missing some. The repertoire includes roughly 250,000 clones, roughly two thirds of them detected once, and under 1.5% sits in the top ten. Material: CD4+ T cells sorted from blood, obtained at week 0. These receptors all stem from a human donor with alopecia areata. Each CDR3 is given with its conserved first and last residue. Each record gives: D gene, V gene, J gene, clone size, CDR3 DNA, CDR3 protein. D genes are given only for firm matches. A row's size may be missing; if present it is once, few, many or a size class.

.	TRBV30	TRBJ1-2	.	TGTGCCTGGAGTGGGTGGAGGGCCCCAGACGGGTATGGCTACACCTTC	CAWSGWRAPDGYGYTF
.	TRBV7-9	TRBJ1-2	.	TGTGCCAGCAGCTTAGAAGACAGGAACTATGGCTACACCTTC	CASSLEDRNYGYTF
.	TRBV6-1	TRBJ1-1	.	TGTGCCAGCCTTCCCGGGGCCGGGAACACTGAAGCTTTCTTT	CASLPGAGNTEAFF
.	TRBV30	TRBJ1-4	.	TGTGCCTGGAGTGTACTGGGGGGAAGGAATGAAAAACTGTTTTTT	CAWSVLGGRNEKLFF
.	TRBV30	TRBJ1-4	.	TGTGCCTGGGAACTTGGGGGCGCTAATGAAAAACTGTTTTTT	CAWELGGANEKLFF
.	TRBV29-1	TRBJ2-2	.	TGCAGCGTTGGTGAACAGGACATCACCGGGGAGCTGTTTTTT	CSVGEQDITGELFF
.	TRBV5-4	TRBJ2-1	.	TGTGCCAGCAGCCCGGATGTGGGGAGCTCCTACAATGAGCAGTTCTTC	CASSPDVGSSYNEQFF
.	TRBV29-1	TRBJ2-1	few	TGCAGCGTAGAACGGGACCGATACAATGAGCAGTTCTTC	CSVERDRYNEQFF
TRBD2	TRBV6-5	TRBJ2-1	.	TGTGCCAGCAGTTCAGCGGGGGGGTCCTACAATGAGCAGTTCTTC	CASSSAGGSYNEQFF
.	TRBV7-9	TRBJ1-6	.	TGTGCCAGCAGCACGAACTATTCACCCCTCCACTTT	CASSTNYSPLHF
.	TRBV30	TRBJ2-5	.	TGTGCCTGGAGTGACCGGGAACAGAATTACTTC	CAWSDREQNYF
.	TRBV2	TRBJ1-4	.	TGTGCCAGCAGTGAGGGCCAGGGTTCCAATGAAAAACTGTTTTTT	CASSEGQGSNEKLFF
.	TRBV4-2	TRBJ1-4	.	TGTGCCAGCAGCCAAGATGGGAATGTTAATGAAAAACTGTTTTTT	CASSQDGNVNEKLFF
.	TRBV30	TRBJ1-2	once	TGTGCCTGGGGACAGAACTATGGCTACACCTTC	CAWGQNYGYTF
TRBD2	TRBV30	TRBJ2-5	.	TGTGCCTGGACTACTAGCGGAGAGACCCAGTACTTC	CAWTTSGETQYF
.	TRBV27	TRBJ2-3	once	TGTGCCAGCAGTTCCGACAGGCCCACAGATACGCAGTATTTT	CASSSDRPTDTQYF
.	TRBV19	TRBJ2-7	few	TGTGCCAGTAGCACCGGGTCGTCCTACGAGCAGTACTTC	CASSTGSSYEQYF